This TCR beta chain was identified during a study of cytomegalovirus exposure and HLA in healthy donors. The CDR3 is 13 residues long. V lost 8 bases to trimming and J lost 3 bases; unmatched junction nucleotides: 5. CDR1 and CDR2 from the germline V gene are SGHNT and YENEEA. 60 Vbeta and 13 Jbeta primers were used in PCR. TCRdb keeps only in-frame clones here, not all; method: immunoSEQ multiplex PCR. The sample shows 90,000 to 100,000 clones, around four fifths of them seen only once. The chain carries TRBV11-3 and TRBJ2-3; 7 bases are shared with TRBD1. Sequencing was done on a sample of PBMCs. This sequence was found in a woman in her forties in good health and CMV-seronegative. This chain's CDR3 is CASSRRGTDTQYF. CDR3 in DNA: TGTGCCAGCTCCCGCAGGGGGACAGATACGCAGTATTTT.